The 21 T cell receptor beta chains below come from one sample, sequenced in a study of shared clonotypes between healthy human individuals. The repertoire was sequenced with immunoSEQ multiplex PCR; TCRdb's copy has only in-frame clones and lacks some. The sample lists roughly 1.4 million clones; about 98.5% were seen once. The specimen was naive CD4+ T cells sorted from blood. The subset was: CD45RA+ positively selected. The receptors stem from a young man in good health.

The V and J genes are TRBV7-9 and TRBJ2-2, with unresolved D. The CDR3 loop spans 12 amino acids. Germline CDR1 and CDR2: SEHNR and FQNEAQ (reference sequence). V lost 2 bases to trimming and J lost 7 bases, with 5 bases between them. The CDR3 coding sequence is TGTGCCAGCAGCTTAAGCTACGGGGAGCTGTTTTTT. Translating it yields CASSLSYGELFF.

The CDR3 loop reads CASTEWLAGVGNEQFF. As DNA, the CDR3 is TGTGCCAGCACAGAGTGGCTAGCGGGAGTAGGGAATGAGCAGTTCTTC. The chain has TRBV11-1 and TRBJ2-1; the match to TRBD2 covers 10 bases. The trim removed 7 bases at V and 7 bases at J, leaving 13 bases unmatched. The CDR3 is 16 residues long. Germline assignment: CDR1 SGHAT and CDR2 FQDESV (reference sequence).

The chain is built from TRBV9 and TRBJ2-5, with TRBD2 matching over 8 bases. CDR1 is SGDLS and CDR2 is YYNGEE in the germline V gene. J lost 4 bases, V lost 0 bases, and 5 bases had no gene match. CDR3 length: 15 residues. CDR3 loop: CASSVAGLAAETQYF. As DNA, the CDR3 is TGTGCCAGCAGCGTAGCTGGACTAGCCGCAGAGACCCAGTACTTC. Full variable domain (rest looked up from reference TRBV9 and TRBJ2-5): DSGVTQTPKHLITATGQRVTLRCSPRSGDLSVYWYQQSLDQGLQFLIQYYNGEERAKGNILERFSAQQFPDLHSELNLSSLELGDSALYFCASSVAGLAAETQYFGPGTRLLVL.

V and J are TRBV10-3 and TRBJ2-7, with 10 bases matching TRBD1. CDR1 ENHRY and CDR2 SYGVKD come from the germline V gene. The CDR3 is 16 residues long. After removal of 7 bases from V and 1 base from J, the junction contained 10 bases not matched to a gene. CDR3 protein: CAINPGQGLNSYEQYF. DNA of the CDR3: TGTGCCATCAATCCGGGACAGGGGTTGAATTCCTACGAGCAGTACTTC.

The chain uses TRBV27 and TRBJ2-2; TRBD1 aligns across 7 bases. The CDR3 is 16 amino acids. Germline CDR1 is MNHEY and CDR2 is SMNVEV (reference sequence). V lost 6 bases to trimming and J lost 0 bases; unmatched junction nucleotides: 7. The CDR3 bases are TGTGCCAGCAGGGAAAGACAGGGCCCGAACACCGGGGAGCTGTTTTTT. Its translation: CASRERQGPNTGELFF.

The chain links TRBV5-4 to TRBJ1-2, with a weak D call TRBD1 (6 bases). Germline loops: CDR1 SGHNT, CDR2 YYREEE (reference sequence). This CDR3 region has 16 residues. V was trimmed by 4 bases and J by 6 bases, leaving 22 bases between them. CDR3 residues: CASSLGRGVQRDGYTF. CDR3 nucleotides: TGTGCCAGCAGCCTGGGGAGGGGGGTACAAAGGGATGGCTACACCTTC.

The chain employs TRBV5-1 and TRBJ1-1; D is unresolved. Deletions cut 4 bases from V and 7 bases from J, with 11 bases between. Germline CDR1 reads SGHRS; CDR2 reads YFSETQ. The CDR3 extends over 12 amino acids. The CDR3 sequence is CASSLLDGEAFF. The CDR3 DNA sequence: TGCGCCAGCAGCCTGCTGGACGGTGAAGCTTTCTTT.

This chain connects TRBV25-1 to TRBJ1-2; tentative D call: TRBD1 (5 bases). The V gene lost 8 bases and the J gene lost 8 bases, with 18 bases spanning the gap. The CDR3 has 13 amino acids. Germline CDR1 is MGHDK and CDR2 is SYGVNS. CDR3 in amino acids: CASGQPPNEGYTF. CDR3 nucleotide sequence: TGTGCCAGCGGACAACCGCCCAATGAGGGCTACACCTTC.

The chain links TRBV18 to TRBJ2-1; no reliable D call. The CDR3 covers 12 residues. Trimming stripped 4 bases from V and 7 bases from J, with 8 bases between. Germline assignment: CDR1 KGHSH and CDR2 LQKENI. Written as DNA, the CDR3 is TGTGCCAGCTCACGTGTGGGAAATGAGCAGTTCTTC. Protein: CASSRVGNEQFF.

The chain recombines TRBV9 with TRBJ2-5, with TRBD2 matching over 10 bases. The CDR3 length is 16 residues. J lost 1 base, V lost 0 bases, and 3 bases had no gene match. Per germline, CDR1 SGDLS and CDR2 YYNGEE. CDR3 nucleotides: TGTGCCAGCAGCGTAGGGACTAGCGGACCCCAAGAGACCCAGTACTTC. It codes for CASSVGTSGPQETQYF.

Remarks on this clone: This sample includes further DNA sequences coding for the same CDR3. V is TRBV11-3 and J is TRBJ2-1; D is perhaps TRBD1 (6 bases). Germline V gene sequence: CDR1 SGHNT, CDR2 YENEEA. V was pared by 1 base and J by 7 bases, with 11 bases between. This CDR3 contains 14 residues. DNA of the CDR3: TGTGCCAGCAGCTTAGGGCAGGGGAGTAATGAGCAGTTCTTC. This encodes CASSLGQGSNEQFF.

This clone was counted a single time. The gene calls are TRBV11-2 and TRBJ2-1; 14 bases fit TRBD2. This CDR3 has 15 residues. Germline V gives CDR1 SGHAT, CDR2 FQNNGV. With V trimmed by 5 bases and J by 8 bases, 5 bases remained unmatched. CDR3 residues: CASSPGTSGRHEQFF. CDR3 sequence (DNA): TGTGCCAGCAGCCCCGGGACTAGCGGGAGACATGAGCAGTTCTTC.

This chain joins TRBV7-2 and TRBJ1-1, with D unresolved. This CDR3 comprises 14 residues. Deletions cut 10 bases from V and 0 bases from J, with 15 bases between. The germline V gene has CDR1 SGHTA and CDR2 FQGNSA. CDR3 DNA: TGTGCCACTCAGAGGGTTATCATGAACACTGAAGCTTTCTTT. The encoded protein is CATQRVIMNTEAFF.

The V call is TRBV4-3, the J call TRBJ2-7; 9 positions agree with TRBD2. Trimming cost V 5 bases and J 3 bases; bases outside gene matches: 20. Looked up from germline, CDR1 is LGHNA and CDR2 is YSLEER. The CDR3 is 19 residues long. The CDR3, as DNA: TGCGCCAGCAGCTCTCCTAACGAACCGGGGCGGGAGGGCCGCTACGAGCAGTACTTC. Translation gives CASSSPNEPGREGRYEQYF.

This sequence joins TRBV9 and TRBJ1-1; no clear D. V was clipped by 2 bases and J by 0 bases, with 11 bases between them. CDR1 SGDLS and CDR2 YYNGEE come from the germline V gene. CDR3 size: 15 residues. The CDR3 region has the DNA TGTGCCAGCAGCGTTCAGGCGGAGATGAACACTGAAGCTTTCTTT. It yields the protein CASSVQAEMNTEAFF.

The rearrangement joins TRBV6-5 to TRBJ2-6; D gene unclear. Germline V CDR1 and CDR2: MNHEY, SVGAGI. Trimming took off 11 bases at V and 1 base at J, with 9 bases between the two ends. This CDR3 spans 13 amino acids. CDR3 in amino acids: CAAHSSGANVLTF. In nucleotides, the CDR3 is TGTGCCGCCCACTCATCTGGGGCCAACGTCCTGACTTTC.

J is TRBJ2-3 and V is TRBV5-1; 8 bases line up with TRBD2. Germline V gives CDR1 SGHRS, CDR2 YFSETQ. The CDR3 covers 14 residues. V lost 5 bases, J lost 3 bases, and 5 bases stayed unmatched. The CDR3 is CASSGAGATDTQYF. The DNA of the CDR3 is TGCGCCAGCAGTGGAGCGGGAGCTACAGATACGCAGTATTTT. Combining the CDR3 with reference TRBV5-1 and TRBJ2-3 gives the whole variable domain KAGVTQTPRYLIKTRGQQVTLSCSPISGHRSVSWYQQTPGQGLQFLFEYFSETQRNKGNFPGRFSGRQFSNSRSEMNVSTLELGDSALYLCASSGAGATDTQYFGPGTRLTVL.

The chain links TRBV14 to TRBJ2-7; D is unresolved. Germline CDR1 reads SGHDN; CDR2 reads FVKESK. The CDR3 consists of 12 residues. Trimming shortened V by 4 bases and J by 5 bases, and 9 bases separated the two germline ends. In DNA form, the CDR3 reads TGTGCCAGCAGCCGGTCGTTCGACGAGCAGTACTTC. This codes for CASSRSFDEQYF.

The DNA for the CDR3 is TGTGCCAGCAGTTTACTCCGTGGCACAGATACGCAGTATTTT. This sequence encodes CASSLLRGTDTQYF. This rearrangement joins TRBV28 to TRBJ2-3; D not resolved. The germline V gene encodes CDR1 MDHEN and CDR2 SYDVKM. CDR3 length: 14 residues. Trimming took off 2 bases at V and 1 base at J, with 7 bases between the two ends.

About this clone: Distinct nucleotide sequences in the sample also encode this CDR3. This chain links TRBV9 with TRBJ1-1; the D is unclear. Germline-derived CDR1 and CDR2 are SGDLS and YYNGEE. The V end was cut by 0 bases, the J end by 1 base, with 4 bases between. The CDR3 totals 13 residues. For the CDR3, the DNA is TGTGCCAGCAGCGTAGAAGCGAACACTGAAGCTTTCTTT. This gives the protein CASSVEANTEAFF. The full variable domain, with the rest looked up from reference TRBV9 and TRBJ1-1, is DSGVTQTPKHLITATGQRVTLRCSPRSGDLSVYWYQQSLDQGLQFLIQYYNGEERAKGNILERFSAQQFPDLHSELNLSSLELGDSALYFCASSVEANTEAFFGQGTRLTVV.

This clone was detected once. This chain connects TRBV10-3 to TRBJ1-5; no firm D call. With 3 bases removed from V and 0 bases from J, the gap between germline ends came to 3 bases. The CDR3 totals 13 residues. In germline, CDR1 is ENHRY, CDR2 SYGVKD. The CDR3 nucleotides are TGTGCCATCAGTGACAATAGCAATCAGCCCCAGCATTTT. Translation gives CAISDNSNQPQHF.